One sample yielded the 10 T cell receptor beta chains listed below, sequenced in a study of a mutant IDH1 vaccine in newly diagnosed glioma. Generated by immunoSEQ multiplex PCR, the TCRdb table keeps only in-frame clones and is missing some. The sample has approximately 88,000 clones; about 82% are singletons. Time point: baseline, week 1 (first vaccination visit). Treatment described: pre-vaccination baseline after standard-of-care therapy. Here the sequenced sample was PBMCs, taken from a glioma patient treated with radiotherapy, temozolomide or both. The origin of the receptors is a man between 35 and 55 years old with glioma.

The chain recombines TRBV18 with TRBJ2-7, with 10 bases lining up with TRBD1. Germline assignment: CDR1 KGHSH and CDR2 LQKENI. The V and J ends lost 4 bases and 5 bases, in that order; junction bases with no gene match: 5. The CDR3 loop spans 14 amino acids. The CDR3 loop reads CASSLRQGADEQYF. The CDR3 region has the DNA TGTGCCAGCTCACTTCGACAGGGGGCTGACGAGCAGTACTTC.

This clone was picked up one time. The CDR3 protein is CASSQLPRSGNTIYF. The CDR3 DNA reads TGCGCCAGCAGCCAACTCCCCCGCTCTGGAAACACCATATATTTT. This sequence joins TRBV4-1 and TRBJ1-3, with D hard to call. Per the germline V gene, CDR1 is MGHRA and CDR2 is YSYEKL. There are 15 residues in the CDR3. V gave up 2 bases and J gave up 0 bases, with 8 bases separating them.

The V call is TRBV6-5, the J call TRBJ2-7, with 8 bases fitting TRBD1. Losses at the gene ends were 11 bases for V and 1 base for J; bases not matched to a gene: 7. The CDR3 consists of 13 residues. CDR1 is MNHEY and CDR2 is SVGAGI in the germline V gene. The CDR3 bases are TGTGCCGGAAACGGACAGGGATCCTACGAGCAGTACTTC. Its protein product is CAGNGQGSYEQYF.

The genes are TRBV7-9 and TRBJ1-3; 7 bases line up with TRBD1. Germline lookup yields CDR1 SEHNR and CDR2 FQNEAQ (reference sequence). Trimming cost V 5 bases and J 7 bases; bases outside gene matches: 11. CDR3 length equals 15 residues. The CDR3 spells CASSVPTGAVNTIYF. In DNA form, the CDR3 reads TGTGCCAGCAGCGTTCCTACAGGGGCTGTGAACACCATATATTTT.

The chain joins TRBV5-6 to TRBJ2-1; TRBD2 aligns across 9 bases. The CDR3 is 18 residues long. The V gene end was trimmed by 1 base and the J gene end by 8 bases; junction bases not matched to a gene: 16. Germline lookup yields CDR1 SGHDT and CDR2 YYEEEE. The CDR3 here is CASSLRLAGGPGRDEQFF. DNA of the CDR3: TGTGCCAGCAGCTTGCGCTTGGCGGGAGGGCCCGGACGTGATGAGCAGTTCTTC.

The CDR3 nucleotides are TGTGCCAGCAGACCCGACAGGGTCGCAGATACGCAGTATTTT. Its protein product is CASRPDRVADTQYF. This chain uses TRBV6-1 with TRBJ2-3; TRBD1 aligns across 7 bases. The CDR3 consists of 14 residues. Germline V gene data show CDR1 as MNHNS and CDR2 as SASEGT. J was trimmed by 4 bases and V by 6 bases; bases with no gene match: 7.

The chain combines TRBV21-1 with TRBJ1-2. TRBV21-1 is an annotated pseudogene. This CDR3 is built from 15 residues. The CDR3 bases are TGTGCCAGCAGCAAATCCCCGAGCAGAAGCTATGGCTACACCTTC. Encoded protein: CASSKSPSRSYGYTF.

The rearrangement joins TRBV13 to TRBJ2-1, with D perhaps matching TRBD1 or TRBD2 (6 bases each). The CDR3 consists of 14 residues. Germline V gene data show CDR1 as PRHDT and CDR2 as FYEKMQ (reference sequence). V was shortened by 5 bases and J by 7 bases, with 15 bases between the two germline ends. CDR3 nucleotide sequence: TGTGCCAGCAGCCCCCTGGGGGGCAGGAATGAGCAGTTCTTC. The encoded protein is CASSPLGGRNEQFF.

This chain links TRBV6-5 with TRBJ2-2; 8 bases map to TRBD2. V was clipped by 2 bases and J by 5 bases; unmatched bases: 4. Germline V gene sequence: CDR1 MNHEY, CDR2 SVGAGI. The CDR3 sequence is 15 residues long. The CDR3 spells CASSYGVAGTGELFF. CDR3 DNA: TGTGCCAGCAGTTACGGCGTAGCGGGGACCGGGGAGCTGTTTTTT.

This sequence joins TRBV5-6 and TRBJ2-5; D is unresolved. Per germline, CDR1 SGHDT and CDR2 YYEEEE. This CDR3 contains 14 residues. V lost 1 base and J lost 4, with 11 bases in between. CDR3 loop: CASSLWRFGETQYF. The DNA of the CDR3 is TGTGCCAGCAGCTTGTGGCGGTTTGGAGAGACCCAGTACTTC.